The next 9 T cell receptor beta chains were all read from a single sample in a study of identical twins. TCRdb called the 5' RACE reads again in MiXCR, with one record for every CDR3 protein. The sample carries around 690,000 distinct CDR3 sequences, less than 25% recorded once. These data also formed part of another study, on T cells expressing NK-cell markers.

Sequencing used PBMCs. These receptors were taken from a woman aged 18-29 years in good health.

There are a few counts of this clonotype. This sequence joins TRBV7-9 and TRBJ1-5; a possible D gene is TRBD1 (6 bases). The CDR3 extends over 12 amino acids. The V and J ends lost 5 bases and 10 bases respectively, with 12 bases between them. Germline V gene data show CDR1 as SEHNR and CDR2 as FQNEAQ (reference sequence). The CDR3 DNA reads as TGTGCCAGCAGCCCCGCCGGGACACCCCAGCATTTT. Translated, it gives CASSPAGTPQHF.

This clonotype showed up just a few times. V is TRBV11-1 and J is TRBJ2-4, with no clear D. Looked up from germline, CDR1 is SGHAT and CDR2 is FQDESV (reference sequence). Trimming shortened V by 9 bases and J by 0 bases, and 9 bases separated the two germline ends. The CDR3 has 13 amino acids. CDR3 in DNA: TGTGCCAGTGGGCCCTTAGCCAAAAACATTCAGTACTTC. Protein product: CASGPLAKNIQYF.

This clonotype appeared a few times. The J gene is TRBJ2-1, the V gene TRBV20-1; 14 bases are a match to TRBD2. The length of the CDR3 is 17 residues. Trimming at V came to 6 bases and at J to 0 bases, leaving 7 bases not matched to a gene. Germline V gene sequence: CDR1 DFQATT, CDR2 SNEGSKA (reference sequence). The DNA of the CDR3 is TGCAGTGCCCGACTAGCGGGGGGGGCCCGCTCCTACAATGAGCAGTTCTTC. Protein sequence: CSARLAGGARSYNEQFF.

This clonotype was seen more than once but under ten times. The chain combines TRBV5-1 with TRBJ2-7; TRBD2 is a possible D gene (5 bases). V was trimmed by 0 bases and J by 2 bases, leaving 12 bases between them. CDR3 length equals 15 residues. Per germline, CDR1 SGHRS and CDR2 YFSETQ. CDR3 bases: TGCGCCAGCAGCTTGGCCCTTGGGAGCCCCTACGAGCAGTACTTC. Its translation is CASSLALGSPYEQYF.

There are many counts of this clonotype. The V and J genes are TRBV7-9 and TRBJ1-4; D unresolved. Germline V gene data show CDR1 as SEHNR and CDR2 as FQNEAQ (reference sequence). The ends were cut back, 3 bases at V and 8 bases at J, with 10 bases in the middle. This CDR3 spans 13 amino acids. The CDR3: CASSFGEREKLFF. In DNA form, the CDR3 reads TGTGCCAGCAGCTTCGGTGAGAGGGAAAAACTGTTTTTT.

The chain couples TRBV15 to TRBJ2-5; D unresolved. The CDR3 spans 13 residues. The germline V gene encodes CDR1 LNHNV and CDR2 YYDKDF (reference sequence). The V and J ends lost 0 bases and 3 bases respectively, with 5 bases between them. The DNA of the CDR3 is TGTGCCACCAGCAGAGATAATAAAGAGACCCAGTACTTC. Protein: CATSRDNKETQYF.

This clonotype was recorded at least ten times. This chain uses TRBV4-3 with TRBJ2-3; D gene ambiguous. V lost 0 bases and J 2 bases, leaving 6 bases between the germline ends. Germline CDR1 LGHNA, CDR2 YSLEER. This CDR3 spans 14 amino acids. CDR3 in amino acids: CASSQEGFTDTQYF. The CDR3 DNA is TGCGCCAGCAGCCAAGAAGGATTCACAGATACGCAGTATTTT.

A few counts support this clonotype. The rearrangement uses TRBV5-1 and TRBJ2-3, with TRBD2 identical over 7 bases. The junction had 6 bases not matched to a gene; V was cut back by 0 bases and J by 2 bases. The V gene's germline CDR1 is SGHRS and CDR2 YFSETQ. The CDR3 runs to 16 residues. CDR3 coding DNA: TGCGCCAGCAGCTTGGTAAGCGGGGCCAACACAGATACGCAGTATTTT. Protein product: CASSLVSGANTDTQYF.

The sample holds a few counts of this clonotype. The chain combines TRBV29-1 with TRBJ2-5; 7 nucleotides line up with TRBD2. Losses at the gene ends were 7 bases for V and 2 bases for J; bases not matched to a gene: 4. CDR1 and CDR2 from the germline V gene are SQVTM and ANQGSEA. The length of the CDR3 is 12 residues. CDR3 nucleotide sequence: TGCAGCGGGAATAGCGGGCAAGAGACCCAGTACTTC. Translating it yields CSGNSGQETQYF.